The 21 T cell receptor beta chains reported below all come from one sample, sequenced in a study of T cell responses to AZD1222 COVID-19 vaccine. Assay: immunoSEQ multiplex PCR; the TCRdb copy retains only in-frame clones and omits some. Among some 150,000 clones listed, approximately 88% were seen once. Here the sequenced sample was peripheral blood, taken on day 0 of AZD1222 vaccination. The receptors stem from an adult in good health.

The table lists this clone with a count of one. This chain links TRBV13 with TRBJ1-5; D possibly corresponds to TRBD1 (6 bases). Germline V gives CDR1 PRHDT, CDR2 FYEKMQ (reference sequence). The V end was cut by 1 base, the J end by 6 bases, with 16 bases between. This CDR3 is built from 16 residues. CDR3 nucleotide sequence: TGTGCCAGCAGCTTAGTGGGGGGCGCTTCTTTTCAGCCCCAGCATTTT. Protein product: CASSLVGGASFQPQHF.

This chain uses TRBV28 with TRBJ2-5; 7 nucleotides match TRBD2. The CDR3 has 17 residues. The germline CDR1 and CDR2 sequences are MDHEN and SYDVKM. V was clipped by 2 bases and J by 4 bases; unmatched bases: 13. CDR3 nucleotide sequence: TGTGCCAGCAGTTTACTAACCTATGGGGGGGTCGGAGAGACCCAGTACTTC. Protein sequence: CASSLLTYGGVGETQYF.

There are a few counts of this clone. V and J are TRBV27 and TRBJ2-2, with 9 nucleotides matching TRBD2. Looked up from germline, CDR1 is MNHEY and CDR2 is SMNVEV (reference sequence). V dropped 3 bases and J dropped 8; count of bases not matched to a gene: 10. The CDR3 loop spans 16 amino acids. The CDR3 bases are TGTGCCAGCAGTTTGATTACAGCGGGAGGAAATGGGGAGCTGTTTTTT. Protein sequence: CASSLITAGGNGELFF.

The chain carries TRBV5-1 and TRBJ2-5; unclear D gene. Trimming removed 4 bases from V and 1 base from J, with 14 bases in between. The CDR3 loop spans 15 amino acids. The germline V gene has CDR1 SGHRS and CDR2 YFSETQ. The CDR3 loop is CASSPWSGIQETQYF. CDR3 nucleotides: TGCGCCAGCAGCCCGTGGTCGGGCATCCAAGAGACCCAGTACTTC.

The rearrangement links TRBV10-3 to TRBJ2-3; TRBD1 agrees at 7 bases. The germline gives CDR1 ENHRY, CDR2 SYGVKD. J lost 2 bases, V lost 4 bases, and 3 bases had no gene match. The CDR3 contains 14 residues. The DNA of the CDR3 is TGTGCCATCAGTGGACAGGGTCTCACAGATACGCAGTATTTT. This encodes CAISGQGLTDTQYF.

The chain carries TRBV6-6 and TRBJ1-2; weak D call: TRBD1 (5 bases). This CDR3 is 16 amino acids long. Trimming left V 2 bases short and J 4 bases short, with 17 bases between. The germline gives CDR1 MNHNY, CDR2 SVGAGI (reference sequence). The chain's CDR3 is CASSYGGSRNAYGYTF. For the CDR3, the DNA is TGTGCCAGCAGTTACGGGGGATCCAGGAACGCCTATGGCTACACCTTC.

The count of this clone is one. V is TRBV6-1 and J is TRBJ2-1; D may be TRBD2 (6 bases). V lost 2 bases, J lost 8 bases, and 16 bases lay in between. Looked up from germline, CDR1 is MNHNS and CDR2 is SASEGT. The CDR3 has 15 residues. CDR3 in amino acids: CASSEIGQGGDEQFF. The DNA of the CDR3 is TGTGCCAGCAGTGAAATCGGGCAGGGAGGCGATGAGCAGTTCTTC.

The chain has TRBV5-1 and TRBJ2-1; D uncertain. Trimming pared 4 bases from V and 7 bases from J, leaving 15 bases between. The length of the CDR3 is 14 residues. CDR1 is SGHRS, CDR2 YFSETQ, per germline. CDR3 in DNA: TGCGCCAGCAGCCTTTCCCGCACCCCGAATGAGCAGTTCTTC. This translates into CASSLSRTPNEQFF. The full variable domain, its missing parts supplied by reference TRBV5-1 and TRBJ2-1, is KAGVTQTPRYLIKTRGQQVTLSCSPISGHRSVSWYQQTPGQGLQFLFEYFSETQRNKGNFPGRFSGRQFSNSRSEMNVSTLELGDSALYLCASSLSRTPNEQFFGPGTRLTVL.

The chain combines TRBV6-5 with TRBJ1-1; tentative D call: TRBD1 (5 bases). V lost 2 bases, J lost 2 bases, and 9 bases lay in between. Per germline, CDR1 MNHEY and CDR2 SVGAGI. The CDR3 totals 14 residues. CDR3 DNA: TGTGCCAGCAGTTACGGGGGATCTAACACTGAAGCTTTCTTT. Amino acid sequence: CASSYGGSNTEAFF.

The CDR3 here is CSVLTDGSNQPQHF. DNA for the CDR3: TGCAGCGTTCTCACGGACGGTAGCAATCAGCCCCAGCATTTT. The chain is built from TRBV29-1 and TRBJ1-5; no firm D call. The CDR3 loop spans 14 amino acids. Trimming shortened V by 5 bases and J by 0 bases, and 11 bases separated the two germline ends. From germline, CDR1 is SQVTM and CDR2 ANQGSEA.

This sequence joins TRBV7-3 and TRBJ2-1, with D possibly TRBD2 on 5 matching bases. Germline-derived CDR1 and CDR2 are SGHTA and FQGTGA. V shed 5 bases and J shed 0 bases, with 14 bases lying between them. This CDR3 comprises 16 residues. The CDR3 DNA reads as TGTGCCAGCAGCCCTTCTACTGGGAGCTCCTACAATGAGCAGTTCTTC. Translating it yields CASSPSTGSSYNEQFF.

The V call is TRBV12-3 or TRBV12-4, the J call TRBJ1-1; D is perhaps TRBD1 (6 bases). Trimming removed 6 bases at V and 1 base at J, with 9 bases between. The CDR3 loop spans 13 amino acids. The CDR3 here is CASSNRENTEAFF. The CDR3 nucleotides are TGTGCCAGCAGCAACAGGGAGAACACTGAAGCTTTCTTT.

This clone has just one count. The V and J genes are TRBV9 and TRBJ2-1, with a tentative D call TRBD2 (6 bases). The germline V gene has CDR1 SGDLS and CDR2 YYNGEE. This CDR3 is 15 amino acids long. V lost 2 bases and J lost 10, with 19 bases in between. CDR3 in amino acids: CASSVRPGGGVEQFF. The CDR3 DNA sequence: TGTGCCAGCAGCGTCCGCCCCGGGGGAGGCGTCGAGCAGTTCTTC. The full variable domain, its missing parts supplied by reference TRBV9 and TRBJ2-1, is DSGVTQTPKHLITATGQRVTLRCSPRSGDLSVYWYQQSLDQGLQFLIQYYNGEERAKGNILERFSAQQFPDLHSELNLSSLELGDSALYFCASSVRPGGGVEQFFGPGTRLTVL.

The chain combines TRBV10-3 with TRBJ2-1; 7 bases fit TRBD1. V shed 4 bases and J 0 bases; nucleotides not matched to a gene: 6. Germline-derived CDR1 and CDR2 are ENHRY and SYGVKD. The CDR3 contains 16 residues. CDR3 sequence reads: CAISGRQGSSYNEQFF. In DNA, the CDR3 is TGTGCCATCAGTGGGAGACAGGGTAGCTCCTACAATGAGCAGTTCTTC.

The rearrangement uses TRBV28 and TRBJ2-7; 10 nucleotides align to TRBD1. The CDR3 loop spans 14 amino acids. Germline trimming cut 5 bases from V and 5 bases from J; bases unmatched to any gene: 6. Germline CDR1 and CDR2: MDHEN and SYDVKM. In DNA, the CDR3 is TGTGCCAGCAGTACCATGACAGGGGGCAACGAGCAGTACTTC. The encoded protein is CASSTMTGGNEQYF.

The chain is built from TRBV6-5 and TRBJ1-1; TRBD1 matches 7 bases. The CDR3 contains 13 residues. In germline, CDR1 is MNHEY, CDR2 SVGAGI. The V gene end was trimmed by 4 bases and the J gene end by 8 bases; junction bases not matched to a gene: 7. The CDR3 DNA reads as TGTGCCAGCAGTTGGGACAGCCGATTAGAAGCTTTCTTT. The encoded protein is CASSWDSRLEAFF.

The chain recombines TRBV7-8 with TRBJ2-3; D is tentatively TRBD1 or TRBD2 (6 bases each). Germline loops: CDR1 SGHVS, CDR2 FQNEAQ. V dropped 5 bases and J dropped 2 bases, with 17 bases sitting between them. The CDR3 sequence is 16 residues long. Here the CDR3 DNA reads TGTGCCAGCAGCCCACGGGCCCCGGGGGCCACAGATACGCAGTATTTT. This encodes CASSPRAPGATDTQYF.

The chain joins TRBV5-1 to TRBJ2-3; 12 nucleotides align to TRBD2. CDR3 length: 15 residues. CDR1 SGHRS and CDR2 YFSETQ come from the germline V gene. With V trimmed by 6 bases and J by 4 bases, 6 bases remained unmatched. This CDR3 is CASKSSGGAADTQYF. In nucleotides, the CDR3 is TGCGCCAGCAAATCTAGCGGGGGGGCGGCAGATACGCAGTATTTT.

The chain employs TRBV29-1 and TRBJ2-4, with D perhaps assigned TRBD1 or TRBD2 (5 bases each). The CDR3 spans 16 residues. The V gene's germline CDR1 is SQVTM and CDR2 ANQGSEA. Trimming cost V 3 bases and J 3 bases, with 18 bases left between them. Here the CDR3 DNA reads TGCAGCGTTGAGGAGCCGACCATTGGGGGCAAAAACATTCAGTACTTC. Its protein product is CSVEEPTIGGKNIQYF. Variable domain in full (rest from reference TRBV29-1 and TRBJ2-4): SAVISQKPSRDICQRGTSLTIQCQVDSQVTMMFWYRQQPGQSLTLIATANQGSEATYESGFVIDKFPISRPNLTFSTLTVSNMSPEDSSIYLCSVEEPTIGGKNIQYFGAGTRLSVL.

This chain uses TRBV6-5 with TRBJ1-5; the D is unclear. The CDR3 sequence is 13 residues long. Germline-derived CDR1 and CDR2 are MNHEY and SVGAGI. The V end was cut by 6 bases, the J end by 6 bases, with 12 bases between. Here the CDR3 reads CASSHDIPQPQHF. The CDR3 DNA sequence: TGTGCCAGCAGCCACGACATCCCTCAGCCCCAGCATTTT.

V and J are TRBV5-1 and TRBJ2-2; 9 positions agree with TRBD1. The CDR3 consists of 14 residues. CDR1 and CDR2 (germline): SGHRS, YFSETQ. The V segment lost 4 bases and the J segment 7 bases; nucleotides outside the gene matches: 5. CDR3 DNA sequence: TGCGCCAGCAGCCGGACAGGGGCGGACGGGGAGCTGTTTTTT. It translates to CASSRTGADGELFF.